The clone carrying this T cell receptor (beta chain) was found a few times. The data derive from a study of low-dose radiotherapy and immunotherapy resistance in tumors. This CDR3 is 14 amino acids long. Germline CDR1 is MDHEN and CDR2 is SYDVKM. The V end was cut by 2 bases, the J end by 4 bases, with 12 bases between. First-strand cDNA relied on TRAV- and TRBV-specific primers spanning alpha and beta chains. TCR amplification ran roughly 20 PCR cycles using constant-region and V-primer adapter primers. Isolated mRNA underwent amplification via in vitro transcription. Each CDR3 protein gets one entry after TCRdb re-called the reads with MiXCR. The sample gives roughly 36,000 distinct CDR3 sequences, 30% to 35% of which show up once; 3.5% to 4% is in the top ten. Time point: before trial treatment.

The material was PBMCs, obtained before treatment. The genes are TRBV28 and TRBJ2-7; maybe TRBD2 (5 bases). This sequence was found in a male donor with gallbladder cancer. CDR3 nucleotides: TGTGCCAGCAGTTTAGTGGGAGACGGATACGAGCAGTACTTC. Its protein product is CASSLVGDGYEQYF.